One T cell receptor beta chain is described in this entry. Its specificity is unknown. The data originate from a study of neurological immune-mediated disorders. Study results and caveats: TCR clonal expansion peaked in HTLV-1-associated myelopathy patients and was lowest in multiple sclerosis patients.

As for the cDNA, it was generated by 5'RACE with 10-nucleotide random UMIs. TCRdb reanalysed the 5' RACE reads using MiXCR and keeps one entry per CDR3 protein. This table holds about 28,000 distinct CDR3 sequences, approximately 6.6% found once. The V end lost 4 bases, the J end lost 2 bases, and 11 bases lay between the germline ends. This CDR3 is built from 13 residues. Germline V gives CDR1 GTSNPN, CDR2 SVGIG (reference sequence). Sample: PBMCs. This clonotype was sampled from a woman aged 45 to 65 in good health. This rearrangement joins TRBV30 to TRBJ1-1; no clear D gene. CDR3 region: CAWTLNSNTEAFF. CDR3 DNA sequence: TGTGCCTGGACTTTGAACTCCAACACTGAAGCTTTCTTT. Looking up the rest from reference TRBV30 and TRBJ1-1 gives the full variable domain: SQTIHQWPATLVQPVGSPLSLECTVEGTSNPNLYWYRQAAGRGLQLLFYSVGIGQISSEVPQNLSASRPQDRQFILSSKKLLLSDSGFYLCAWTLNSNTEAFFGQGTRLTVV.